A selection of T cell receptor beta chains follows, all from one sample in a study of T cells after yellow fever vaccination. TCRdb passed the 5' RACE reads through MiXCR, listing each CDR3 protein once. Found here are a few hundred thousand distinct CDR3 sequences, less than 8.5% of them singletons; the top ten hold approximately 0.87%. This sample comprised CD4+ T cells sorted from PBMCs, obtained 15 days after the yellow fever booster vaccination. The receptors shown here come from a man aged 25-45 years who received the YFV17D yellow fever vaccine. CDR3s include the opening cysteine and the closing phenylalanine or tryptophan. The D gene is left open where the match is weak. Clone size is stated in some rows and not others, as once, few, many or a class when expanded.

>TRBV20-1|.|TRBJ1-2|.|15
TGCAGTGCTAGGGTAACAGGGCGCGTGAACTATGGCTACACCTTC
CSARVTGRVNYGYTF
>TRBV19|TRBD1|TRBJ2-1|many|14
TGTGCCAGTAGTATTTCAGCGGGACAGGGCATTAGGTTCTTC
CASSISAGQGIRFF
>TRBV20-1|TRBD2|TRBJ2-1|.|18
TGCAGTGCTAGAGGAGTAGCGGGAGGAAGAAGCTCCTACAATGAGCAGTTCTTC
CSARGVAGGRSSYNEQFF
>TRBV7-3|.|TRBJ2-1|.|12
TGTGCCAGCAGCTTAACGAGGGGTGAGCAGTTCTTC
CASSLTRGEQFF
>TRBV10-3|TRBD1|TRBJ2-1|many|16
TGTGCCACCGGACAGGGCCTCGCTACCTATTACAATGAGCAGTTCTTC
CATGQGLATYYNEQFF
>TRBV28|.|TRBJ1-1|many|15
TGTGCCAGCAGTTTGACAGGAGGAGGGAACACTGAAGCTTTCTTT
CASSLTGGGNTEAFF
>TRBV28|TRBD1|TRBJ1-5|few|15
TGTGCCAGCAGTTTAGGACAGGGGGCGGGTCAGCCCCAGCATTTT
CASSLGQGAGQPQHF
>TRBV6-5|.|TRBJ1-3|.|14
TGTGCCAGCAGTTACACGCCAGGGGATGGCACCATATATTTT
CASSYTPGDGTIYF
>TRBV6-2/TRBV6-3|TRBD2|TRBJ2-1|.|15
TGTGCCAGAACCCTGACTAGCGGGAGTTTTAATGAGCAGTTCTTC
CARTLTSGSFNEQFF
>TRBV15|.|TRBJ2-4|few|13
TGTGCCACCAGCAGAGATTGGGGAAACATTCAGTACTTC
CATSRDWGNIQYF